The rows below give T cell receptor beta chains drawn from one sample of a study of T-cell memory formation after mild COVID-19. From the 5' RACE reads, TCRdb called clonotypes with MiXCR, one entry per CDR3 protein. The data hold hundreds of thousands of distinct CDR3 sequences, with roughly 20% observed a single time. The specimen sequenced was PBMCs or a T cell subset sorted from them (not recorded which). The receptors shown here come from a young man who had mild COVID-19 (a few samples of this study predate the infection). Cell type and time point are not known. CDR3s include the opening cysteine and the closing phenylalanine or tryptophan. A D gene is named only where the DNA matches it firmly. Where a row states a size, it is once, few, many or the class of an expanded clone; other rows omit it.

V	D	size	J	DNA	CDR3
TRBV4-3	-	many	TRBJ2-7	TGCGCCAGCAGCCAAGATCTAGGGTACTACGAGCAGTACTTC	CASSQDLGYYEQYF
TRBV29-1	-	-	TRBJ2-2	TGCAGAGTTGAATGGGACAACACCGGGGAGCTGTTTTTT	CRVEWDNTGELFF
TRBV6-2/TRBV6-3	-	-	TRBJ1-1	TGTGCCAGCAGTCAACAAAGGGGCTCCACTGAAGCTTTCTTT	CASSQQRGSTEAFF
TRBV12-3/TRBV12-4	-	few	TRBJ1-1	TGTGCCAGCAGTCCCTGGCCCGCGGTGGGGACTGAAGCTTTCTTT	CASSPWPAVGTEAFF
TRBV4-1	-	-	TRBJ2-3	TGCGCCAGCAGCCAGAACGTAGCCACAGATACGCAGTATTTT	CASSQNVATDTQYF
TRBV7-2	TRBD2	few	TRBJ2-3	TGTGCCAGCAGCTCGACTAGCGGGGGTAGCACAGATACGCAGTATTTT	CASSSTSGGSTDTQYF
TRBV7-7	-	few	TRBJ2-3	TGTGCTAGCAGCTTAGGAACAGGAACCACAGATACGCAGTATTTT	CASSLGTGTTDTQYF
TRBV12-5	TRBD1	few	TRBJ1-1	TGTGCTAGTGCCTTGGACAGGGGGCCCACTGAAGCTTTCTTT	CASALDRGPTEAFF
TRBV12-3/TRBV12-4	-	few	TRBJ2-2	TGTGCCAGCAGTACCAGGGACACCGGGGAGCTGTTTTTT	CASSTRDTGELFF
TRBV25-1	TRBD2	few	TRBJ2-3	TGTGCCAGCAGGGGGGGGACTGTTCCTACGCAGTATTTT	CASRGGTVPTQYF
TRBV6-2/TRBV6-3	-	-	TRBJ1-1	TGTGCCAGCAGTTACACGGGGGCGAGGTACACTGAAGCTTTCTTT	CASSYTGARYTEAFF
TRBV9	-	few	TRBJ1-4	TGTGCCAGCAGCGTAGGGCAGGGCCATGAAAAACTGTTTTTT	CASSVGQGHEKLFF
TRBV10-3	-	few	TRBJ2-2	TGTGCCATCAGGGAGAACGCGAACACCGGGGAGCTGTTTTTT	CAIRENANTGELFF
TRBV7-2	-	few	TRBJ2-7	TGTGCCAGCAGCCAACAGGCCCGCTACGAGCAGTACTTC	CASSQQARYEQYF
TRBV5-1	TRBD1	many	TRBJ1-5	TGCGCCAGCAGCCAGTGGACAGGCGATCAGCCCCAGCATTTT	CASSQWTGDQPQHF
TRBV27	TRBD2	many	TRBJ2-3	TGTGCCAGCAGTTTAGACCCAGCGGGGGGGCCCGATACGCAGTATTTT	CASSLDPAGGPDTQYF
TRBV7-9	TRBD1	many	TRBJ2-3	TGTGCCAGCAGCTCCGGACAGGGAGGCACAGATACGCAGTATTTT	CASSSGQGGTDTQYF
TRBV5-1	-	-	TRBJ1-3	TGCGCCAGCAGAGAGCAGAGCGATCCTGGAAACACCATATATTTT	CASREQSDPGNTIYF
TRBV10-3	-	-	TRBJ2-3	TGTGCCACGCTGGGCGGGTACCGCACAGATACGCAGTATTTT	CATLGGYRTDTQYF
TRBV5-1	TRBD2	few	TRBJ2-1	TGCGCCAGCAGCATAGCGGGGCGCAGCTCCTACAATGAGCAGTTCTTC	CASSIAGRSSYNEQFF
TRBV6-2/TRBV6-3	TRBD1	few	TRBJ1-5	TGTGCCAGCGGTAGCGGGACAGTTCTGAATCAGCCCCAGCATTTT	CASGSGTVLNQPQHF
TRBV6-5	TRBD2	-	TRBJ2-5	TGTGCCAGCGGGGAGACGTGGCTAGCGGGGTCTGGCCAGTACTTC	CASGETWLAGSGQYF
TRBV6-2/TRBV6-3	TRBD1	-	TRBJ1-5	TGTGCCAGCAGTACGACAGGGCAAGCCAATCAGCCCCAGCATTTT	CASSTTGQANQPQHF
TRBV20-1	-	-	TRBJ2-2	TGCAGTGCTAGAGTTCCCTTAGCGAACACCGGGGAGCTGTTTTTT	CSARVPLANTGELFF
TRBV4-1	-	few	TRBJ2-7	TGCGCCAGCAGCCAACCCCACGGGGAGCAGTACTTC	CASSQPHGEQYF
TRBV5-5	-	-	TRBJ2-3	TGTGCCAGCAGCTTGTATTCGGGAACAGATACGCAGTATTTT	CASSLYSGTDTQYF
TRBV2	-	many	TRBJ2-5	TGTGCCAGCAGTGTGGGCCTCCAAGAGACCCAGTACTTC	CASSVGLQETQYF
TRBV9	-	-	TRBJ1-1	TGTGCCAGCAGCGCAGCGGGAGTGGGGGTCCCTGAAGCTTTCTTT	CASSAAGVGVPEAFF
TRBV7-2	-	few	TRBJ2-4	TGTGCCAGCAGCTTAGCGGGTAGTCCCAACATTCAGTACTTC	CASSLAGSPNIQYF
TRBV12-3/TRBV12-4	-	-	TRBJ2-1	TGTGCCAGCAGCCCCGGACGGCCCTCGCAGTTCTTC	CASSPGRPSQFF
TRBV7-9	TRBD1	few	TRBJ1-2	TGTGCCAGCAGCTTCGGGACAGGGGATAACTATGGCTACACCTTC	CASSFGTGDNYGYTF
TRBV4-3	-	few	TRBJ2-7	TGCGCCAGCAGCCAAGGCCCAGGGAGCTCCTACGAGCAGTACTTC	CASSQGPGSSYEQYF
TRBV6-2/TRBV6-3	TRBD1	few	TRBJ1-1	TGTGCCAGCAGTTACCTACCAGGGGGACCGAGTACTGAAGCTTTCTTT	CASSYLPGGPSTEAFF
TRBV28	-	many	TRBJ2-2	TGTGCCAGCAGTCCAGGATTCAACACCGGGGAGCTGTTTTTT	CASSPGFNTGELFF
TRBV7-2	-	-	TRBJ1-2	TGTGCCAGCAGCTATGGGACCCCTCCTCGCTATGGCTACACCTTC	CASSYGTPPRYGYTF
TRBV6-5	-	-	TRBJ1-2	TGTGCCAGCAGTTACTTTGGACGGGAGGGTGGCTACACCTTC	CASSYFGREGGYTF
TRBV20-1	TRBD1	-	TRBJ1-1	TGCAGTGCTGCCTACAGGGGGAGGGCTGAAGCTTTCTTT	CSAAYRGRAEAFF
TRBV20-1	TRBD1	few	TRBJ1-2	TGCAGTGCTAGAGAGACAGGGGGCGTTTTCTCCTATGGCTACACCTTC	CSARETGGVFSYGYTF
TRBV19	TRBD1	-	TRBJ2-1	TGTGCCAGTAGTACGACTTTCGCTGGGGGACAGGGGGCGCTTATACATGAGCAGTTCTTC	CASSTTFAGGQGALIHEQFF
TRBV7-3	-	-	TRBJ2-3	TGTGCCAGCAGCAGGGACTACCTAGGGGGGCAGTATTTT	CASSRDYLGGQYF
TRBV7-8	-	-	TRBJ1-5	TGTGCCAGCAGCTCGGTGGGGGACGGAAATCATCCCCAGCATTTT	CASSSVGDGNHPQHF
TRBV7-2	TRBD1	few	TRBJ2-7	TGTGCCAGCAGCTTCGGGACAGGGGGCCCCTACGAGCAGTACTTC	CASSFGTGGPYEQYF
TRBV6-2/TRBV6-3	-	few	TRBJ1-5	TGTGCCAGCAGTTTCGACCCGCACGGGGGCAATCAGCCCCAGCATTTT	CASSFDPHGGNQPQHF
TRBV20-1	TRBD2	-	TRBJ2-3	TGCAGTGTGTCGGGGGGTCACTGGACAGATACGCAGTATTTT	CSVSGGHWTDTQYF
TRBV20-1	-	-	TRBJ1-2	TGCAGTGCTAGGGGGGAAACGACAATCTATGGCTACACCTTC	CSARGETTIYGYTF
TRBV5-1	TRBD1	-	TRBJ1-1	TGCGCCAGCAGCTTGGGAATACAGGGGGCCACTGAAGCTTTCTTT	CASSLGIQGATEAFF
TRBV6-6	-	few	TRBJ2-1	TGTGCCAGCAGTTACCCACTTGGGTCGCCGAGCTCCTACAATGAGCAGTTCTTC	CASSYPLGSPSSYNEQFF
TRBV19	-	-	TRBJ1-2	TGTGCCAGTAGTACATCATCGGGCTATGGCTACACCTTC	CASSTSSGYGYTF
TRBV5-5	TRBD1	few	TRBJ1-5	TGTGCCAGCAGCCCATGGACAGGGATGAGCAATCAGCCCCAGCATTTT	CASSPWTGMSNQPQHF
TRBV5-1	-	few	TRBJ2-2	TGCGCCAGCAGCTTGGGGCCGACTTCGAACACCGGGGAGCTGTTTTTT	CASSLGPTSNTGELFF
TRBV11-2	TRBD1	-	TRBJ2-1	TGTGCCAGCAGCTCAGACAGGGCCCCTGGGAATGAGCAGTTCTTC	CASSSDRAPGNEQFF
TRBV19	TRBD2	-	TRBJ2-3	TGTGCCAGTAGTATAGGGCTCGGGACTAGCGGGACCGGCACAGATACGCAGTATTTT	CASSIGLGTSGTGTDTQYF
TRBV7-8	-	-	TRBJ1-4	TGTGCCAGCAGTTTCGGGGCAGGGCATGAAAAACTGATTTTT	CASSFGAGHEKLIF
TRBV5-1	TRBD2	-	TRBJ2-3	TGCGCCAGCAGCACCGGGACTAGCGGAAGAACAGATACGCAGTATTTT	CASSTGTSGRTDTQYF
TRBV6-4	-	few	TRBJ2-7	TGTGCCAGCACCCCAGCGGGCCAGGCCTACGAGCAGTACTTC	CASTPAGQAYEQYF
TRBV4-3	TRBD2	-	TRBJ2-3	TGCGCCAGCAGCCAAGATGCGGGGGGCTCTGCAGATACGCAGTATTTT	CASSQDAGGSADTQYF
TRBV3-1	-	-	TRBJ1-6	TGTGCCAGCAGCCAAGGCGACAGCGGGAGGAATTCACCCCTCCACTTT	CASSQGDSGRNSPLHF
TRBV20-1	-	-	TRBJ2-1	TGCAGTGCTAGAAACCTAAAGGTGAATGAGCAGTTCTTC	CSARNLKVNEQFF